Listed here are 30 T cell receptor beta chains from one sample, sequenced in a study of cytomegalovirus exposure and HLA in healthy donors. The PCR was carried out with 60 Vbeta primers and 13 Jbeta primers. Sequenced by immunoSEQ multiplex PCR; TCRdb stores in-frame clones only, minus some. Here the sample spans about 160,000 clones, around 88% being singletons. The sequenced material came from PBMCs. Every receptor here comes from a woman aged 25 to 39 in good health and CMV-seronegative.

The V gene is TRBV7-2, the J gene TRBJ2-2; 9 nucleotides agree with TRBD2. The CDR3 runs to 16 residues. The V gene end was trimmed by 5 bases and the J gene end by 0 bases; junction bases not matched to a gene: 4. Germline CDR1 is SGHTA and CDR2 is FQGNSA. The CDR3 is CASSGAGGTNTGELFF. The CDR3 region has the DNA TGTGCCAGCAGCGGCGCGGGGGGGACGAACACCGGGGAGCTGTTTTTT.

The chain has TRBV5-4 and TRBJ2-5; 8 positions match TRBD2. The trim removed 2 bases at V and 10 bases at J, leaving 19 bases unmatched. Looked up from germline, CDR1 is SGHNT and CDR2 is YYREEE (reference sequence). This CDR3 contains 17 residues. DNA of the CDR3: TGTGCCAGCAGCTTAGGGCCCGGATTGGCGGGGGGCCAGGTCCAGTACTTC. Translating gives CASSLGPGLAGGQVQYF.

This chain connects TRBV7-2 to TRBJ2-7, with D tentatively TRBD1 (6 bases). The CDR3 is made up of 16 amino acids. V lost 5 bases, J lost 4 bases, and 21 bases lay in between. CDR1 SGHTA and CDR2 FQGNSA come from the germline V gene. This CDR3 reads CASSTPQGSSGYEQYF. The CDR3 DNA reads as TGTGCCAGCAGCACCCCACAGGGAAGTTCCGGATACGAGCAGTACTTC. Variable domain in full (rest from reference TRBV7-2 and TRBJ2-7): GAGVSQSPSNKVTEKGKDVELRCDPISGHTALYWYRQSLGQGLEFLIYFQGNSAPDKSGLPSDRFSAERTGGSVSTLTIQRTQQEDSAVYLCASSTPQGSSGYEQYFGPGTRLTVT.

The chain has TRBV19 and TRBJ2-3; 8 bases are a match to TRBD1. In germline, CDR1 is LNHDA, CDR2 SQIVND (reference sequence). Losses at the gene ends were 6 bases for V and 4 bases for J; bases not matched to a gene: 9. The CDR3 consists of 15 residues. Here the CDR3 reads CASSPGQAAADTQYF. CDR3 nucleotide sequence: TGTGCCAGTAGCCCGGGACAGGCAGCCGCAGATACGCAGTATTTT.

This rearrangement joins TRBV2 to TRBJ1-1; TRBD1 might be the D (5 bases). Per the germline V gene, CDR1 is SNHLY and CDR2 is FYNNEI. The V and J ends lost 5 bases and 0 bases respectively, with 16 bases between them. CDR3 size: 16 residues. The CDR3 coding sequence is TGTGCCAGCAGTACGAACGGGGGACCTCTGAACACTGAAGCTTTCTTT. It codes for CASSTNGGPLNTEAFF.

The chain has TRBV7-8 and TRBJ2-5; 9 bases fit TRBD1. This CDR3 is 17 amino acids long. V lost 1 base, J lost 7 bases, and 13 bases stayed unmatched. Germline CDR1 is SGHVS and CDR2 is FQNEAQ. CDR3 sequence reads: CASSLERLTGGVGTQYF. For the CDR3, the DNA is TGTGCCAGCAGCTTAGAGAGGCTAACAGGGGGCGTTGGGACCCAGTACTTC.

This clone was recorded only once. The chain uses TRBV4-3 and TRBJ2-7; 11 bases match TRBD1. The CDR3 covers 15 residues. J was trimmed by 2 bases and V by 2 bases; bases with no gene match: 2. CDR1 is LGHNA and CDR2 is YSLEER in the germline V gene. CDR3 protein: CASSQPGQGAYEQYF. The CDR3 DNA reads TGCGCCAGCAGCCAACCGGGACAGGGGGCCTACGAGCAGTACTTC.

This sequence joins TRBV9 and TRBJ2-2, with D maybe TRBD1 (7 bases). The V end lost 4 bases, the J end lost 7 bases, and 17 bases lay between the germline ends. Germline CDR1 reads SGDLS; CDR2 reads YYNGEE. This CDR3 has 15 amino acids. CDR3 nucleotide sequence: TGTGCCAGCAGCCCGACGACAGGGCGGGGCGGGGAGCTGTTTTTT. It yields the protein CASSPTTGRGGELFF.

The chain has TRBV27 and TRBJ1-2, with D possibly TRBD1 on 6 matching bases. Trimming shortened V by 5 bases and J by 10 bases, and 17 bases separated the two germline ends. Germline V gene lookup returns CDR1 MNHEY and CDR2 SMNVEV (reference sequence). The CDR3 extends over 13 amino acids. CDR3 sequence (DNA): TGTGCCAGCAGTCCGACGCGGGGGCGCGACTACACCTTC. The encoded protein is CASSPTRGRDYTF.

The chain combines TRBV19 with TRBJ1-6; TRBD1 is a possible D gene (5 bases). With 5 bases removed from V and 4 bases from J, the gap between germline ends came to 12 bases. Germline V lookup: CDR1 LNHDA, CDR2 SQIVND (reference sequence). The CDR3 spans 15 residues. CDR3 sequence: CASSPRQSYNSPLHF. DNA of the CDR3: TGTGCCAGTAGTCCCCGACAGTCATATAATTCACCCCTCCACTTT.

The chain combines TRBV5-4 with TRBJ1-1; TRBD1 matches at 9 bases. V dropped 3 bases and J dropped 3; count of bases not matched to a gene: 6. Germline CDR1 SGHNT, CDR2 YYREEE (reference sequence). The length of the CDR3 is 15 residues. CDR3 bases: TGTGCCAGCAGCTGGGGGACAGGGAAGGACACTGAAGCTTTCTTT. It translates to CASSWGTGKDTEAFF.

CDR3 sequence reads: CASRWGPGQGNTEAFF. The CDR3 nucleotides read TGCGCCAGCAGGTGGGGGCCGGGACAGGGGAATACTGAAGCTTTCTTT. The chain has TRBV5-1 and TRBJ1-1; 10 bases match TRBD1. The CDR3 runs to 16 residues. Per the germline V gene, CDR1 is SGHRS and CDR2 is YFSETQ. The trim removed 5 bases at V and 5 bases at J, leaving 12 bases unmatched.

In its sample, this clone was seen a few times. The chain employs TRBV6-5 and TRBJ1-5; 9 bases map to TRBD1. Trimming removed 6 bases from V and 4 bases from J; junction bases left unmatched: 7. The germline V gene has CDR1 MNHEY and CDR2 SVGAGI. The CDR3 consists of 15 residues. DNA of the CDR3: TGTGCCAGCAGCCAAGACAGGGGGGGAAATCAGCCCCAGCATTTT. Translated, it gives CASSQDRGGNQPQHF.

The chain couples TRBV10-3 to TRBJ2-3; 7 bases map to TRBD2. CDR1 ENHRY and CDR2 SYGVKD come from the germline V gene. The ends lost 0 bases at V and 2 bases at J; junction bases unmatched: 5. This CDR3 has 16 amino acids. The CDR3 region has the DNA TGTGCCATCAGTGAGTCCGGCGGGGGACCCACAGATACGCAGTATTTT. As protein: CAISESGGGPTDTQYF.

This rearrangement joins TRBV18 to TRBJ2-1, with D maybe TRBD2 (6 bases). The CDR3 runs 16 residues. The germline V gene encodes CDR1 KGHSH and CDR2 LQKENI. V lost 5 bases, J lost 1 base, and 15 bases lay in between. CDR3 sequence: CASSGARERSYNEQFF. Written as DNA, the CDR3 is TGTGCCAGCTCAGGTGCGCGGGAACGGTCCTACAATGAGCAGTTCTTC.

The DNA for the CDR3 is TGTGCCAGCAGCTTGTGGGGGGGTGGCGAGCAGTACTTC. Residues: CASSLWGGGEQYF. This rearrangement joins TRBV7-2 to TRBJ2-7; 7 nucleotides align to TRBD2. The CDR3 is made up of 13 amino acids. Germline-derived CDR1 and CDR2 are SGHTA and FQGNSA. V was pared by 3 bases and J by 6 bases, with 5 bases of the junction left unmatched.

The V call is TRBV27, the J call TRBJ2-3; D might be TRBD2 (6 bases). Germline CDR1 is MNHEY and CDR2 is SMNVEV (reference sequence). Trimming cost V 2 bases and J 2 bases, with 11 bases left between them. This CDR3 has 15 residues. Written as DNA, the CDR3 is TGTGCCAGCAGTTTAACGGGGGAACCCACAGATACGCAGTATTTT. Its protein product is CASSLTGEPTDTQYF.

The chain links TRBV7-2 to TRBJ1-5; D gene unclear. Trimming stripped 4 bases from V and 3 bases from J, with 7 bases between. In germline, CDR1 is SGHTA, CDR2 FQGNSA. The CDR3 runs 13 residues. CDR3 region: CASSYGFNQPQHF. The CDR3, as DNA: TGTGCCAGCAGCTACGGTTTCAATCAGCCCCAGCATTTT.

This chain links TRBV5-1 with TRBJ2-5, with D possibly being TRBD2 (6 bases). The J call is in doubt because the DNA end fits TRBJ2-7 better. This CDR3 has 14 amino acids. Germline V CDR1 and CDR2: SGHRS, YFSETQ. In DNA, the CDR3 is TGCGCCAGCAGCTTGAGCGGGCCCGAGGGCGAGCAGTACTTC. It specifies CASSLSGPEGEQYF.

The rearrangement joins TRBV18 to TRBJ2-3, with TRBD1 identical over 7 bases. Unmatched junction bases numbered 0, after V lost 3 bases and J lost 0 bases. CDR1 and CDR2 from the germline V gene are KGHSH and LQKENI. This CDR3 is 14 amino acids long. The CDR3 DNA reads as TGTGCCAGCTCACCGGGACAGAGCACAGATACGCAGTATTTT. Its protein product is CASSPGQSTDTQYF.

The chain's CDR3 is CASSQSAGAGNEQFF. The CDR3, as DNA: TGTGCCAGCTCCCAATCAGCGGGAGCGGGGAATGAGCAGTTCTTC. The chain has TRBV18 and TRBJ2-1; TRBD2 aligns across 8 bases. Trimming removed 6 bases from V and 7 bases from J; junction bases left unmatched: 11. This CDR3 is 15 amino acids long. From germline, CDR1 is KGHSH and CDR2 LQKENI.

The rearrangement links TRBV18 to TRBJ2-5; 7 positions agree with TRBD1. The closer fit of TRBJ2-7 to the DNA end suggests the J call may be wrong. From germline, CDR1 is KGHSH and CDR2 LQKENI. CDR3 size: 16 residues. CDR3 bases: TGTGCCAGCTCACCAAGCGGACAGGTCAAATCCTACGAGCAGTACTTC. It encodes CASSPSGQVKSYEQYF.

This clone was counted only a few times. The chain combines TRBV6-5 with TRBJ1-4, with D unresolved. V dropped 4 bases and J dropped 6 bases, with 9 bases sitting between them. CDR3 size: 13 residues. CDR1 is MNHEY and CDR2 is SVGAGI in the germline V gene. CDR3 residues: CASSLSVDEKLFF. In DNA form, the CDR3 reads TGTGCCAGCAGTTTGAGCGTGGATGAAAAACTGTTTTTT.

This clone has a handful of counts. V is TRBV6-6 and J is TRBJ2-3; D is possibly TRBD2 (6 bases). The CDR3 is made up of 12 amino acids. The V end lost 5 bases, the J end lost 5 bases, and 8 bases lay between the germline ends. Germline V gene lookup returns CDR1 MNHNY and CDR2 SVGAGI (reference sequence). The CDR3: CASSQGGDTQYF. CDR3 nucleotide sequence: TGTGCCAGCAGTCAGGGAGGAGATACGCAGTATTTT.

The gene calls are TRBV4-1 and TRBJ1-2, with D perhaps matching TRBD1 (6 bases). The CDR3 has 14 amino acids. The V gene lost 5 bases and the J gene lost 3 bases, with 13 bases spanning the gap. Germline V gives CDR1 MGHRA, CDR2 YSYEKL. The CDR3 nucleotides are TGCGCCAGCAGCTCCAGGGGTTGGGACTATGGCTACACCTTC. Its translation is CASSSRGWDYGYTF.

The chain has TRBV5-1 and TRBJ2-7; the D gene is possibly TRBD1 (6 bases). The CDR3 consists of 14 residues. V gave up 7 bases and J gave up 2 bases, with 16 bases separating them. CDR1 is SGHRS and CDR2 is YFSETQ in the germline V gene. CDR3 protein: CASGPQGRPYEQYF. CDR3 coding DNA: TGCGCCAGCGGCCCTCAGGGGCGTCCCTACGAGCAGTACTTC.

The chain joins TRBV19 to TRBJ2-3, with 13 bases fitting TRBD2. CDR1 is LNHDA, CDR2 SQIVND, per germline (reference sequence). V trimming: 6 bases; J trimming: 5 bases; junction bases outside the gene matches: 2. The CDR3 consists of 14 residues. The CDR3 sequence: CASRGLAGRDTQYF. In DNA form, the CDR3 reads TGTGCCAGTAGGGGACTAGCGGGGCGAGATACGCAGTATTTT.

The chain links TRBV5-4 to TRBJ1-2, with 7 positions matching TRBD1. The CDR3 is 16 amino acids. Germline CDR1 and CDR2: SGHNT and YYREEE (reference sequence). V lost 2 bases and J lost 1; bases outside the gene matches: 8. The CDR3 sequence: CASSLGGLGFNYGYTF. CDR3 in DNA: TGTGCCAGCAGCTTAGGGGGCCTCGGGTTTAACTATGGCTACACCTTC.

The chain has TRBV28 and TRBJ1-5; possible D gene TRBD1, 5 bases. Germline assignment: CDR1 MDHEN and CDR2 SYDVKM. V lost 6 bases, J lost 4 bases, and 13 bases lay in between. The CDR3 contains 14 residues. CDR3 nucleotide sequence: TGTGCCAGCAGGGCCCCAGGGTCGAATCAGCCCCAGCATTTT. The encoded protein is CASRAPGSNQPQHF.

The chain joins TRBV6-4 to TRBJ2-2, with 9 nucleotides matching TRBD1. This CDR3 comprises 15 residues. V lost 5 bases and J lost 3; bases outside the gene matches: 4. CDR1 is MRHNA and CDR2 is SNTAGT in the germline V gene. The CDR3 loop reads CASSKGQGYTGELFF. Here the CDR3 DNA reads TGTGCCAGCAGTAAGGGACAGGGATACACCGGGGAGCTGTTTTTT.